These T cell receptor beta chains were read from a single sample in a study of chemoradiotherapy in HPV16-positive cancers. Data came from immunoSEQ multiplex PCR; TCRdb stores just in-frame clones and leaves some out. In the table there are over a thousand clones, roughly 82% of which are singletons. The sequencing used tumor tissue, collected from a patient who underwent chemoradiotherapy. Every receptor here comes from a human donor with HPV-associated anogenital cancer. CDR3s include the opening cysteine and the closing phenylalanine or tryptophan. D genes are given only for firm matches. Rows may omit the clone size; those that give it use once, few, many or a size class.

d_call j_call clone_size v_call cdr3_nt cdr3_aa
TRBD2 TRBJ2-7 . TRBV2 TGTGCCAGCAAGAGGACTAGCGGAACCTACGAGCAGTACTTC CASKRTSGTYEQYF
TRBD2 TRBJ2-3 once TRBV25-1 TGTGCCAGCAGTGAAGTCCTAGCGGCGGGCACAGATACGCAGTATTTT CASSEVLAAGTDTQYF
. TRBJ2-3 . TRBV5-1 TGCGCCAGCAGCTTGTGGGCGGGGAACACAGATACGCAGTATTTT CASSLWAGNTDTQYF
TRBD2 TRBJ2-3 . TRBV11-2 TGTGCCAGCAGCTTAGATCTACCAGCGGGGGGATCAGATACGCAGTATTTT CASSLDLPAGGSDTQYF
TRBD1 TRBJ1-2 . TRBV4-2 TGTGCCAGCAGCGAGAAACAGGGGGCCTATGGCTACACCTTC CASSEKQGAYGYTF
. TRBJ1-4 . TRBV5-1 TGCGCCAGCAGCCTAGGAACGCAGGTTAATGAAAAACTGTTTTTT CASSLGTQVNEKLFF
TRBD1 TRBJ2-2 . TRBV7-9 TGTGCCAGCAGCGCCCCGGGACAGGGGAGCACCGGGGAGCTGTTTTTT CASSAPGQGSTGELFF
TRBD1 TRBJ2-7 . TRBV28 TGTGCCAGCAGCGGGACAGTCATCTCCTACGAGCAGTACTTC CASSGTVISYEQYF
TRBD1 TRBJ1-1 . TRBV6-1 TGTGCCAGCAGCCAAGACAGGGAGGACACTGAAGCTTTCTTT CASSQDREDTEAFF
. TRBJ1-1 . TRBV10-3 TGTGCCATCAGTCGTGGGGGCTCTGTGAACACTGAAGCTTTCTTT CAISRGGSVNTEAFF
TRBD1 TRBJ1-5 . TRBV15 TGTGCCACCAGCAGAGAGGAAGGACAGGGTGGTCAGCCCCAGCATTTT CATSREEGQGGQPQHF
TRBD1 TRBJ2-3 . TRBV7-2 TGTGCCAGCAGGACAGGGGGACCGTTCAGCACAGATACGCAGTATTTT CASRTGGPFSTDTQYF
. TRBJ1-2 . TRBV5-8 TGTGCCAGCAGCTTAAGGACAGCCATTAACGGTGGCTACACCTTC CASSLRTAINGGYTF
TRBD1 TRBJ1-5 . TRBV5-6 TGTGCCAGCAGCCCCGACAGGGGGAATCAGCCCCAGCATTTT CASSPDRGNQPQHF
. TRBJ2-3 . TRBV4-3 TGCGCCAGCAGCCAAGATTTCGAAACAGATACGCAGTATTTT CASSQDFETDTQYF
TRBD2 TRBJ2-3 . TRBV6-1 TGTGCCAGCAGTGCGACTAGCGGGGGGGCAGATACGCAGTATTTT CASSATSGGADTQYF
TRBD2 TRBJ2-1 . TRBV7-6 TGTGCCAGCAGCCCGCAGACTAGCGGGGGTGATGAGCAGTTCTTC CASSPQTSGGDEQFF
. TRBJ2-2 . TRBV7-6 TGTGCCAGCAGCCCCGGCAACGGTTGGACAACCGGGGAGCTGTTTTTT CASSPGNGWTTGELFF